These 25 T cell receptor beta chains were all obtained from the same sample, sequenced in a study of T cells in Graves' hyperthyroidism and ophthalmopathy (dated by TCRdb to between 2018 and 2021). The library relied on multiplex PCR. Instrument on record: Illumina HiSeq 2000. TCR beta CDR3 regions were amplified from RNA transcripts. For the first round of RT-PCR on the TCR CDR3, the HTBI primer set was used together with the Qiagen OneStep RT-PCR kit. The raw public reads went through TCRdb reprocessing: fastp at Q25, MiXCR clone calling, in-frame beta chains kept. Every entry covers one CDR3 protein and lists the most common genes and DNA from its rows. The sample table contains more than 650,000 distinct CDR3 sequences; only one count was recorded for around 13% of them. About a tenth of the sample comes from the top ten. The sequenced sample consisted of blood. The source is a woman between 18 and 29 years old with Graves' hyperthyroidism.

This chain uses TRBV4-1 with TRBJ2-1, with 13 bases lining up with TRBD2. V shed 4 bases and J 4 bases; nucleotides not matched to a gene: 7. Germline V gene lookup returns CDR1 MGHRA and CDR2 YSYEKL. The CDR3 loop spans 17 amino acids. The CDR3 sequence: CASSPGLAGVDYNEQFF. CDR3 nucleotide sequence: TGCGCCAGCAGCCCAGGACTAGCGGGAGTAGATTACAATGAGCAGTTCTTC.

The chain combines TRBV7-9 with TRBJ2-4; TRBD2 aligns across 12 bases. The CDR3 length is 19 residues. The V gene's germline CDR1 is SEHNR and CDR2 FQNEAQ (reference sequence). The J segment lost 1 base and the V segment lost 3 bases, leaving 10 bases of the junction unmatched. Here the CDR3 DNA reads TGTGCCAGCAGCTTGGTATTATCTAGCGGGAGGGCCGCCAAAAACATTCAGTACTTC. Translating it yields CASSLVLSSGRAAKNIQYF.

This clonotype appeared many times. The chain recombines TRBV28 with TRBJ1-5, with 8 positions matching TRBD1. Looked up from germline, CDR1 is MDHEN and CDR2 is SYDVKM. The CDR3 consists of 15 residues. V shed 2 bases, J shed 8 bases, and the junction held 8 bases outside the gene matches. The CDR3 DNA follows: TGTGCCAGCAGTTTAGCGGTGACAGGGGTAAAGCCCCAGCATTTT. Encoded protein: CASSLAVTGVKPQHF. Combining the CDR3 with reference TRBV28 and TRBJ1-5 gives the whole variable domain DVKVTQSSRYLVKRTGEKVFLECVQDMDHENMFWYRQDPGLGLRLIYFSYDVKMKEKGDIPEGYSVSREKKERFSLILESASTNQTSMYLCASSLAVTGVKPQHFGDGTRLSIL.

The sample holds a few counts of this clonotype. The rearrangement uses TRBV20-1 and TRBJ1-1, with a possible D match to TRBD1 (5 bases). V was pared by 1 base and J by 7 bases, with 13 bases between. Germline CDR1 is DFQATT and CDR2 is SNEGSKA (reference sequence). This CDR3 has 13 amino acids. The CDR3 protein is CSARGGLVLEAFF. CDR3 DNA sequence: TGCAGTGCTAGAGGGGGACTTGTTCTTGAAGCTTTCTTT.

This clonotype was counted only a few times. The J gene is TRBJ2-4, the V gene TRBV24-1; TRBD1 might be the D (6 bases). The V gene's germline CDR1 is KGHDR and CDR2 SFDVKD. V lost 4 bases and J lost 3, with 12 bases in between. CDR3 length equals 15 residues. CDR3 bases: TGTGCCACCAGTGACAGGGGACAAAGCAAAAACATTCAGTACTTC. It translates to CATSDRGQSKNIQYF.

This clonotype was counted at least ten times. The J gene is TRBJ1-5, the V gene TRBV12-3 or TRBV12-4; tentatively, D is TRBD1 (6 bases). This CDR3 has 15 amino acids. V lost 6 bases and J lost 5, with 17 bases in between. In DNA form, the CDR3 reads TGTGCCAGCAGCCGGACAGCCGCACGCCATCAGCCCCAGCATTTT. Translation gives CASSRTAARHQPQHF.

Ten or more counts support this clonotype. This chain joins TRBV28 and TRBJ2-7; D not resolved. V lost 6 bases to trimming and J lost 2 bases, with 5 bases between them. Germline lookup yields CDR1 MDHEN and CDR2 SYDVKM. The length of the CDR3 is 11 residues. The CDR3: CASSLTYEQYF. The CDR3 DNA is TGTGCCAGCAGCTTAACCTACGAGCAGTACTTC.

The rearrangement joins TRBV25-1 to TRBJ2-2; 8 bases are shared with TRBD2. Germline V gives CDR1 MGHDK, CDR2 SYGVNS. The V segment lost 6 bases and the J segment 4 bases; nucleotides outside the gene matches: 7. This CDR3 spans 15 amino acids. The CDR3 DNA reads TGTGCCAGCAGAGCCGGCACTAGCGGCACCGGGGAGCTGTTTTTT. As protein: CASRAGTSGTGELFF.

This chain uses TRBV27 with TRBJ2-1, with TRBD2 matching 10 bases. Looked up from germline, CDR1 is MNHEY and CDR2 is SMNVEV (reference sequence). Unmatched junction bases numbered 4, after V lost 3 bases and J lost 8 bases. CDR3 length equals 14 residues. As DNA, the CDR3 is TGTGCCAGCAGTTTGATAGCGGGAGGTCATGAGCAGTTCTTC. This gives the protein CASSLIAGGHEQFF.

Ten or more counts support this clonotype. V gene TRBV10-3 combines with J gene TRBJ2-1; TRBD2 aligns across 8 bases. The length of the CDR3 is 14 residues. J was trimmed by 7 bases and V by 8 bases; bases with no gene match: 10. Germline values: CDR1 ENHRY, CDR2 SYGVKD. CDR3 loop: CAIGSQRESNEQFF. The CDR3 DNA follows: TGTGCCATCGGTAGTCAGCGGGAGAGTAATGAGCAGTTCTTC.

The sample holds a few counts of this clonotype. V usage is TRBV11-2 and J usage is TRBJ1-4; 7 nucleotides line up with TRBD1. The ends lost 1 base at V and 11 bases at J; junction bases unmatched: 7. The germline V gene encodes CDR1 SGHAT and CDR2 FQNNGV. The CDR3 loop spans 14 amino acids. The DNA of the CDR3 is TGTGCCAGCAGCTTAGCAGGGGGTCTTGGGAAACTGTTTTTT. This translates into CASSLAGGLGKLFF.

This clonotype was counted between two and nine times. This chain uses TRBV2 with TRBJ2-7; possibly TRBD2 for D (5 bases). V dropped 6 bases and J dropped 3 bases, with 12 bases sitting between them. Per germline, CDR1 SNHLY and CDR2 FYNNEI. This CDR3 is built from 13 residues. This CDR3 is CASREKGVYEQYF. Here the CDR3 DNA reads TGTGCCAGCAGAGAAAAGGGAGTCTACGAGCAGTACTTC.

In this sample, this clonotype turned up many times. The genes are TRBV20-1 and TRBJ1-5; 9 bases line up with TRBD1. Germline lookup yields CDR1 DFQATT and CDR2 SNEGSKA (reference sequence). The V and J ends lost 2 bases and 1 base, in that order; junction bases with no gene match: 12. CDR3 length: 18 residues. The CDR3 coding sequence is TGCAGTGCTAGAAAGGACAGGGGTCTGGTTTCGAGCAATCAGCCCCAGCATTTT. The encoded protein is CSARKDRGLVSSNQPQHF.

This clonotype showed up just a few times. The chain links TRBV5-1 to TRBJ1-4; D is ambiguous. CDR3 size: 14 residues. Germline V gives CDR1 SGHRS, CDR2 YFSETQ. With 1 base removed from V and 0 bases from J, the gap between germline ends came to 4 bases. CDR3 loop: CASSLLSTNEKLFF. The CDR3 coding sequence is TGCGCCAGCAGCTTGTTATCAACTAATGAAAAACTGTTTTTT.

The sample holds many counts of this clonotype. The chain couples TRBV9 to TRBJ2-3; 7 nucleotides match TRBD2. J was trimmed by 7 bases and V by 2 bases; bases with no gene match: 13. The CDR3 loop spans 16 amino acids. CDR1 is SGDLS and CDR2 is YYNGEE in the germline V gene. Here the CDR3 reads CASSVSYGRGENTQYF. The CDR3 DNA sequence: TGTGCCAGCAGCGTTTCTTACGGTCGGGGGGAGAATACGCAGTATTTT.

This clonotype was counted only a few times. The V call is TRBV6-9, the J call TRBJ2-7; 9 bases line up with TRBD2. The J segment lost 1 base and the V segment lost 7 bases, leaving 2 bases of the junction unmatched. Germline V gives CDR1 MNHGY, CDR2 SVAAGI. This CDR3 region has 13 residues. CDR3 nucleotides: TGTGCCAGCAAGCTAGCGGGATCCTACGAGCAGTACTTC. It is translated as CASKLAGSYEQYF.

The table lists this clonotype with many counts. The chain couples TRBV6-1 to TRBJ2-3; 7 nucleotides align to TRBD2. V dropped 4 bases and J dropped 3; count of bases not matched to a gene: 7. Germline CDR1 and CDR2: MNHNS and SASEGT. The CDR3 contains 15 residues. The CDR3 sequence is CASSGEGLQTDTQYF. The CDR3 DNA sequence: TGTGCCAGCAGTGGAGAGGGACTACAAACAGATACGCAGTATTTT.

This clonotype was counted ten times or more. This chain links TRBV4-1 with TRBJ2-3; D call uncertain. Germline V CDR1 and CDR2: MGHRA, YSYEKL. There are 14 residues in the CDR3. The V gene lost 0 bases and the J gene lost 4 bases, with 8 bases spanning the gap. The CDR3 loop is CASSQELGPDTQYF. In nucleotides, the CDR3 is TGCGCCAGCAGCCAAGAGCTAGGACCAGATACGCAGTATTTT.

The CDR3 loop is CASSLGRGKGDTQYF. The CDR3 coding sequence is TGTGCCAGCAGTCTCGGGAGAGGGAAGGGAGATACGCAGTATTTT. The chain employs TRBV6-1 and TRBJ2-3; perhaps TRBD2 as D (6 bases). Trimming took off 5 bases at V and 5 bases at J, with 17 bases between the two ends. The CDR3 length is 15 residues. Germline V gene lookup returns CDR1 MNHNS and CDR2 SASEGT.

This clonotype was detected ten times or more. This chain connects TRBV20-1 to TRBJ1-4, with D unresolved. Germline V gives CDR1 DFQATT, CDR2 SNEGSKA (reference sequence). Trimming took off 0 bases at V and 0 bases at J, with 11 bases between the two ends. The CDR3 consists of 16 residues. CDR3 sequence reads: CSARDRRAPTNEKLFF. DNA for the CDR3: TGCAGTGCTAGAGACCGACGGGCCCCAACTAATGAAAAACTGTTTTTT.

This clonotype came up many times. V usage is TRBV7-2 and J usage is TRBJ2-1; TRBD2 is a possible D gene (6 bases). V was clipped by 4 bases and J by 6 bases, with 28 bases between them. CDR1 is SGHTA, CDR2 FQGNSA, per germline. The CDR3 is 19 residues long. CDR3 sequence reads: CASSSSVYRPSLLGNEQFF. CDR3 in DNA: TGTGCCAGCAGCTCTAGCGTGTACAGGCCCAGCCTCTTAGGCAATGAGCAGTTCTTC.

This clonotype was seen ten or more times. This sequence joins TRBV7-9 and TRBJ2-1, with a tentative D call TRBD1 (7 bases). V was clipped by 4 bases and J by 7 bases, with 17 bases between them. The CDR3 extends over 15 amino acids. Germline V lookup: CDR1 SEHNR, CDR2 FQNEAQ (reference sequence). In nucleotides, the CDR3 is TGTGCCAGCAGCTCGCGGGACAGTGGGAGAAATGAGCAGTTCTTC. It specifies CASSSRDSGRNEQFF.

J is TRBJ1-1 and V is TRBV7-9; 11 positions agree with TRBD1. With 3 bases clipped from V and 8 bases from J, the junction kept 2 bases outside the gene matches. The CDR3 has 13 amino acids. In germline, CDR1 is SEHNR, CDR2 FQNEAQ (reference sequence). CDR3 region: CASSFWDRGEAFF. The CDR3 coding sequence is TGTGCCAGCAGCTTCTGGGACAGGGGGGAAGCTTTCTTT.

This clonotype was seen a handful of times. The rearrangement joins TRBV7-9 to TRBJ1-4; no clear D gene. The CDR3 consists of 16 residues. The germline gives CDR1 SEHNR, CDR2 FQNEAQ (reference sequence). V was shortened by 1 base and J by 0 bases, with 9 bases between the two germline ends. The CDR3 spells CASSLGIVATNEKLFF. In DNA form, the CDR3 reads TGTGCCAGCAGCTTAGGCATAGTTGCAACTAATGAAAAACTGTTTTTT.

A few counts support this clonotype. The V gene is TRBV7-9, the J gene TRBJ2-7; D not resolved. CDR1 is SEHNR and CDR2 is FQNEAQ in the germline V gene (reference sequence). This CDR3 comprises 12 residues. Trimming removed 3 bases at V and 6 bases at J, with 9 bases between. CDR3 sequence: CASSLEVGEQYF. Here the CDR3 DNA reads TGTGCCAGCAGCTTGGAAGTAGGCGAGCAGTACTTC.